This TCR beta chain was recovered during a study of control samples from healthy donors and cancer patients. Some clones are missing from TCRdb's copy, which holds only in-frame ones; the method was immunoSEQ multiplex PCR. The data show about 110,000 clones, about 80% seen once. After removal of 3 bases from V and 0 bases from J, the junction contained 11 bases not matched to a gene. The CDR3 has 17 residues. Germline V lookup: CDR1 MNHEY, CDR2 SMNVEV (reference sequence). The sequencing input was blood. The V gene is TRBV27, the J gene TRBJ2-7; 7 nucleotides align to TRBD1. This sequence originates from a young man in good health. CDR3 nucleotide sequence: TGTGCCAGCAGTTTCTCGTCCCCGACAGGGATCTCCTACGAGCAGTACTTC. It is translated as CASSFSSPTGISYEQYF.